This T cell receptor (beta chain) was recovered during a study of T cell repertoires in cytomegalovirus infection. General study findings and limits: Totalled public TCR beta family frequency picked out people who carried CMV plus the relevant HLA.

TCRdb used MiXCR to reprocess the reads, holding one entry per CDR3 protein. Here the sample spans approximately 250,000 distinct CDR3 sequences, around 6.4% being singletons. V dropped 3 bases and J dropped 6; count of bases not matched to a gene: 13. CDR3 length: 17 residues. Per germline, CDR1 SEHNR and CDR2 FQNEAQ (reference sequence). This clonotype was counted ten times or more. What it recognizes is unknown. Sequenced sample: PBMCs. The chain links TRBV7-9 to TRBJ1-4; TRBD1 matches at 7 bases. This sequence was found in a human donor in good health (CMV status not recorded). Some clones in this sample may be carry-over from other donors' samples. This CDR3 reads CASSFLLQGGPDEKLFF. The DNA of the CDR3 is TGTGCCAGCAGCTTTCTACTCCAGGGGGGTCCCGATGAAAAACTGTTTTTT.